The next 29 T cell receptor beta chains were all read from a single sample in a study of blood T cell repertoires in COVID-19. This table comes from immunoSEQ multiplex PCR, and its TCRdb copy is limited to in-frame clones, with some not included. The profile shows roughly 84,000 clones, approximately 71% of them singletons. Input material: peripheral blood. These TCRs come from a woman aged 45 to 65 with acute or convalescent COVID-19.

This rearrangement joins TRBV28 to TRBJ1-2, with D uncertain. The germline gives CDR1 MDHEN, CDR2 SYDVKM. V lost 3 bases to trimming and J lost 3 bases, with 8 bases between them. This CDR3 has 13 amino acids. In DNA form, the CDR3 reads TGTGCCAGCAGTTTGCGGAGTGACTATGGCTACACCTTC. This sequence encodes CASSLRSDYGYTF.

This clone was observed once. Other DNA sequences from this sample encode an identical CDR3 as well. The chain joins TRBV6-5 to TRBJ1-2, with TRBD1 matching 8 bases. CDR1 is MNHEY, CDR2 SVGAGI, per germline. Trimming cost V 2 bases and J 4 bases; bases outside gene matches: 3. The CDR3 length is 14 residues. CDR3 region: CASSYGQGSYGYTF. In DNA, the CDR3 is TGTGCCAGCAGTTACGGACAGGGTAGCTATGGCTACACCTTC.

The J gene is TRBJ1-3, the V gene TRBV11-2, with 8 bases aligning to TRBD1. This CDR3 is built from 16 residues. Germline CDR1 is SGHAT and CDR2 is FQNNGV. V shed 4 bases, J shed 3 bases, and the junction held 8 bases outside the gene matches. CDR3 sequence: CASSYTTGGFGNTIYF. The DNA for the CDR3 is TGTGCCAGCAGCTACACAACAGGGGGATTTGGAAACACCATATATTTT.

The chain combines TRBV19 with TRBJ1-1; 7 bases align to TRBD1. The CDR3 runs 13 residues. CDR1 is LNHDA, CDR2 SQIVND, per germline (reference sequence). V lost 11 bases and J lost 4; bases outside the gene matches: 10. The CDR3, as DNA: TGTGCCTCCTCCCGAGAGGGGGCCACTGAAGCTTTCTTT. Its translation is CASSREGATEAFF.

This clone came up a few times. This sequence joins TRBV28 and TRBJ2-7, with 7 bases fitting TRBD1. Germline loops: CDR1 MDHEN, CDR2 SYDVKM. After removal of 6 bases from V and 0 bases from J, the junction contained 8 bases not matched to a gene. The CDR3 runs 15 residues. CDR3 bases: TGTGCCAGCAGCCTCGACAGGGTTGGCTCCTACGAGCAGTACTTC. Protein sequence: CASSLDRVGSYEQYF. Filled out from reference TRBV28 and TRBJ2-7, the complete variable domain reads DVKVTQSSRYLVKRTGEKVFLECVQDMDHENMFWYRQDPGLGLRLIYFSYDVKMKEKGDIPEGYSVSREKKERFSLILESASTNQTSMYLCASSLDRVGSYEQYFGPGTRLTVT.

The chain couples TRBV27 to TRBJ2-5, with 11 bases identical to TRBD2. V shed 4 bases and J 5 bases; nucleotides not matched to a gene: 6. This CDR3 has 15 residues. Germline V gene sequence: CDR1 MNHEY, CDR2 SMNVEV (reference sequence). The CDR3 region is CASSSLAGGLETQYF. CDR3 nucleotides: TGTGCCAGCAGTTCTTTAGCGGGGGGGCTTGAGACCCAGTACTTC.

The gene calls are TRBV3-1 (or the pseudogene TRBV3-2) and TRBJ2-3; TRBD2 is a possible D gene (6 bases). Between the trimmed V and J ends, which lost 4 bases and 4 bases, there was a span of 21 bases. The CDR3 loop spans 17 amino acids. Germline V gene sequence: CDR1 LGHDT, CDR2 YNNKEL (reference sequence). The CDR3 spells CASSPGMWRGPADTQYF. The CDR3 DNA is TGTGCCAGCAGCCCGGGAATGTGGCGGGGCCCAGCAGATACGCAGTATTTT.

The chain has TRBV7-2 and TRBJ2-1; D is unclear. Germline V lookup: CDR1 SGHTA, CDR2 FQGNSA. The CDR3 is 14 amino acids. Between the trimmed V and J ends, which lost 4 bases and 5 bases, there was a span of 12 bases. The CDR3 reads CASSSGETHNEQFF. CDR3 coding DNA: TGTGCCAGCAGCTCCGGAGAGACGCACAATGAGCAGTTCTTC.

V is TRBV28 and J is TRBJ1-1; D uncertain. Between the trimmed V and J ends, which lost 2 bases and 6 bases, there was a span of 7 bases. Per the germline V gene, CDR1 is MDHEN and CDR2 is SYDVKM. This CDR3 comprises 12 residues. The chain's CDR3 is CASSLLPAEAFF. The DNA for the CDR3 is TGTGCCAGCAGTTTACTCCCCGCTGAAGCTTTCTTT.

The V call is TRBV3-1 (or the pseudogene TRBV3-2), the J call TRBJ1-1, with 9 bases that match TRBD1. The CDR3 extends over 18 amino acids. The V segment lost 4 bases and the J segment 0 bases; nucleotides outside the gene matches: 12. Germline loops: CDR1 LGHDT, CDR2 YNNKEL (reference sequence). CDR3 sequence: CASSPILQGANMNTEAFF. The CDR3 nucleotides read TGTGCCAGCAGCCCGATATTACAGGGGGCAAACATGAACACTGAAGCTTTCTTT.

The chain links TRBV6-5 to TRBJ2-1; D might be TRBD2 (6 bases). This CDR3 comprises 15 residues. The germline V gene has CDR1 MNHEY and CDR2 SVGAGI. Trimming took off 8 bases at V and 4 bases at J, with 18 bases between the two ends. The CDR3 is CASGVGTQLYNEQFF. CDR3 in DNA: TGTGCCAGCGGGGTCGGGACTCAACTTTACAATGAGCAGTTCTTC.

This CDR3 reads CASSPPGRGLNGYTF. CDR3 sequence (DNA): TGTGCCAGCAGTCCCCCCGGCAGGGGGCTTAATGGCTACACCTTC. The rearrangement joins TRBV28 to TRBJ1-2, with 8 bases lining up with TRBD1. The CDR3 sequence is 15 residues long. V lost 5 bases and J lost 6; bases outside the gene matches: 11. Germline V CDR1 and CDR2: MDHEN, SYDVKM.

V gene TRBV6-5 combines with J gene TRBJ1-6, with no clear D. The CDR3 spans 14 residues. CDR1 is MNHEY and CDR2 is SVGAGI in the germline V gene. V was trimmed by 6 bases and J by 7 bases, leaving 13 bases between them. The chain's CDR3 is CASSNQAWNSPLHF. CDR3 DNA sequence: TGTGCCAGCAGCAACCAGGCGTGGAATTCACCCCTCCACTTT.

The chain has TRBV28 and TRBJ1-4; 7 bases are shared with TRBD1. The J segment lost 8 bases and the V segment lost 10 bases, leaving 10 bases of the junction unmatched. The CDR3 length is 13 residues. Germline CDR1 and CDR2: MDHEN and SYDVKM. CDR3 DNA sequence: TGTGCCACTTCAAACAGGGGAGAAGAAAAACTGTTTTTT. It codes for CATSNRGEEKLFF.

V gene TRBV7-9 combines with J gene TRBJ2-3, with 7 nucleotides matching TRBD1. The germline gives CDR1 SEHNR, CDR2 FQNEAQ (reference sequence). Germline trimming cut 6 bases from V and 0 bases from J; bases unmatched to any gene: 6. The CDR3 sequence is 15 residues long. CDR3 amino acids: CASSTGQASTDTQYF. The CDR3 coding sequence is TGTGCCAGCAGTACCGGACAGGCAAGCACAGATACGCAGTATTTT. Full variable domain (rest looked up from reference TRBV7-9 and TRBJ2-3): DTGVSQNPRHKITKRGQNVTFRCDPISEHNRLYWYRQTLGQGPEFLTYFQNEAQLEKSRLLSDRFSAERPKGSFSTLEIQRTEQGDSAMYLCASSTGQASTDTQYFGPGTRLTVL.

This chain joins TRBV28 and TRBJ2-1; 9 bases are shared with TRBD2. Germline trimming cut 6 bases from V and 4 bases from J; bases unmatched to any gene: 4. CDR3 length: 14 amino acids. Germline V lookup: CDR1 MDHEN, CDR2 SYDVKM. The CDR3: CASSRTSEYNEQFF. Written as DNA, the CDR3 is TGTGCCAGCAGCCGGACTAGCGAATACAATGAGCAGTTCTTC.

The chain couples TRBV7-3 to TRBJ2-5; D possibly corresponds to TRBD2 (7 bases). CDR1 SGHTA and CDR2 FQGTGA come from the germline V gene. The ends were cut back, 2 bases at V and 6 bases at J, with 13 bases in the middle. The CDR3 runs 14 residues. CDR3 region: CASSLSGGRQTQYF. CDR3 nucleotides: TGTGCCAGCAGCTTATCCGGGGGGCGACAGACCCAGTACTTC.

This chain uses TRBV6-5 with TRBJ1-2; 8 nucleotides match TRBD1. Germline V gene data show CDR1 as MNHEY and CDR2 as SVGAGI. V was clipped by 8 bases and J by 5 bases; unmatched bases: 10. The CDR3 spans 14 residues. The CDR3 DNA sequence: TGTGCCAGCTCAGGGGGCGGAAGGGGATATGGCTACACCTTC. Protein product: CASSGGGRGYGYTF.

This chain joins TRBV28 and TRBJ1-4; D call uncertain. Germline CDR1 is MDHEN and CDR2 is SYDVKM. The length of the CDR3 is 15 residues. V lost 2 bases and J lost 7, with 14 bases in between. The CDR3 DNA sequence: TGTGCCAGCAGTTTAAATTCCGGGGAAGGTGAAAAACTGTTTTTT. It specifies CASSLNSGEGEKLFF.

The V gene is TRBV2, the J gene TRBJ1-1, with a possible D match to TRBD1 (5 bases). V lost 2 bases and J 1 base, leaving 11 bases between the germline ends. The CDR3 is 15 residues long. CDR1 is SNHLY, CDR2 FYNNEI, per germline. The CDR3 here is CASSERGSPNTEAFF. The CDR3 coding sequence is TGTGCCAGCAGTGAAAGGGGCAGCCCGAACACTGAAGCTTTCTTT.

The sample holds a few counts of this clone. This rearrangement joins TRBV7-6 to TRBJ2-5; 8 bases align to TRBD1. Germline V gives CDR1 SGHVS, CDR2 FNYEAQ. The CDR3 has 15 amino acids. J lost 3 bases, V lost 5 bases, and 8 bases had no gene match. The CDR3 loop reads CASSPEGTGEETQYF. The CDR3 bases are TGTGCCAGCAGCCCCGAAGGGACAGGAGAAGAGACCCAGTACTTC.

V gene TRBV2 combines with J gene TRBJ1-6; D gene ambiguous. CDR3 size: 14 residues. V gave up 7 bases and J gave up 8 bases, with 15 bases separating them. Per germline, CDR1 SNHLY and CDR2 FYNNEI. For the CDR3, the DNA is TGTGCCAGCACCGGAGGACGGTATGATTCACCCCTCCACTTT. Amino acid sequence: CASTGGRYDSPLHF.

This chain uses TRBV7-2 with TRBJ2-1, with 11 bases identical to TRBD2. From germline, CDR1 is SGHTA and CDR2 FQGNSA. The length of the CDR3 is 17 residues. J gave up 5 bases and V 2 bases, and 8 bases lay outside the gene matches. The CDR3 DNA follows: TGTGCCAGCAGCTTATGGGCTAGCGGGGGGAGCCACAATGAGCAGTTCTTC. Protein: CASSLWASGGSHNEQFF.

Written as DNA, the CDR3 is TGTGCCAGCAGTAAGTCCTACAGGGGGAACACTGAAGCTTTCTTT. Amino acids: CASSKSYRGNTEAFF. The genes are TRBV27 and TRBJ1-1, with 7 nucleotides matching TRBD1. The germline V gene has CDR1 MNHEY and CDR2 SMNVEV (reference sequence). This CDR3 has 15 residues. J was trimmed by 1 base and V by 5 bases; bases with no gene match: 7.

The rearrangement uses TRBV5-1 and TRBJ1-2; a possible D gene is TRBD1 (5 bases). CDR1 and CDR2 from the germline V gene are SGHRS and YFSETQ. V dropped 2 bases and J dropped 3 bases, with 11 bases sitting between them. The length of the CDR3 is 14 residues. The CDR3 region is CASSLGGVDYGYTF. The CDR3, as DNA: TGCGCCAGCAGCTTAGGAGGGGTTGACTATGGCTACACCTTC.

The chain employs TRBV2 and TRBJ1-2; possibly TRBD1 for D (5 bases). V lost 3 bases and J 6 bases, leaving 11 bases between the germline ends. The CDR3 length is 13 residues. CDR1 is SNHLY, CDR2 FYNNEI, per germline. CDR3 DNA: TGTGCCAGCAGTGAGGAGGGGCCCGATGGCTACACCTTC. This translates into CASSEEGPDGYTF.

This chain links TRBV15 with TRBJ2-1; 9 bases are a match to TRBD1. The CDR3 is made up of 16 amino acids. Trimming cost V 3 bases and J 1 base; bases outside gene matches: 4. Per the germline V gene, CDR1 is LNHNV and CDR2 is YYDKDF (reference sequence). The CDR3 bases are TGTGCCACCAGCAGCCCGGGACAGGGATCCTACAATGAGCAGTTCTTC. Its translation: CATSSPGQGSYNEQFF.

This chain joins TRBV5-6 and TRBJ2-5; possible D gene TRBD1, 7 bases. The CDR3 totals 15 residues. V lost 5 bases to trimming and J lost 5 bases, with 19 bases between them. Germline V gene lookup returns CDR1 SGHDT and CDR2 YYEEEE. Here the CDR3 reads CASSSPGARGETQYF. The CDR3 nucleotides read TGTGCCAGCAGTTCACCGGGAGCCAGGGGGGAGACCCAGTACTTC.

V is TRBV28 and J is TRBJ2-1; 8 bases agree with TRBD2. There are 16 residues in the CDR3. Trimming cost V 2 bases and J 9 bases; bases outside gene matches: 12. The germline V gene encodes CDR1 MDHEN and CDR2 SYDVKM. The CDR3 region has the DNA TGTGCCAGCAGTTTAGGGGTTAGCGGGGCTCTTAGTGAGCAGTTCTTC. Amino acids: CASSLGVSGALSEQFF. Combining the CDR3 with reference TRBV28 and TRBJ2-1 gives the whole variable domain DVKVTQSSRYLVKRTGEKVFLECVQDMDHENMFWYRQDPGLGLRLIYFSYDVKMKEKGDIPEGYSVSREKKERFSLILESASTNQTSMYLCASSLGVSGALSEQFFGPGTRLTVL.